A selection of T cell receptor beta chains follows, all from one sample in a study of shared T cell receptors in the human thymus. Assay: immunoSEQ multiplex PCR; the TCRdb copy retains only in-frame clones and omits some. The data contain hundreds of thousands of clones, approximately 80% of them singletons. This sample also appeared in a second study, on human thymus T cells.

Sequencing was carried out using thymocytes. Receptor source: a boy under two years old with a congenital heart defect. Both conserved end residues are part of each CDR3. D genes are given only for firm matches. Clone size is not always given. Where it is, it says once, few, many or a class for expanded clones.

j_call cdr3_length d_call clone_size v_call cdr3_aa cdr3_nt
TRBJ2-7 13 . few TRBV7-2 CASSPPQAWEQYF TGTGCCAGCAGCCCTCCCCAGGCGTGGGAGCAGTACTTC
TRBJ1-5 12 . . TRBV7-8 CASSTRGEPQHF TGTGCCAGCAGCACCAGGGGTGAGCCCCAGCATTTT
TRBJ2-4 16 . . TRBV28 CASSLGVGPAKNIQYF TGTGCCAGCAGTTTGGGCGTTGGCCCAGCCAAAAACATTCAGTACTTC
TRBJ2-1 16 . . TRBV14 CASSQDRQGQGNEQFF TGTGCCAGCAGCCAAGATCGGCAGGGACAAGGCAATGAGCAGTTCTTC
TRBJ2-7 13 . . TRBV7-9 CASSSEYTYEQYF TGTGCCAGCAGCTCCGAATACACCTACGAGCAGTACTTC
TRBJ2-7 13 . . TRBV21-1 CASSKVLLNEQYF TGTGCCAGCAGCAAAGTACTCCTTAATGAGCAGTACTTC
TRBJ2-7 18 TRBD2 . TRBV11-2 CASSLRGIGLAGGLEQYF TGTGCCAGCAGCTTAAGGGGGATAGGACTAGCGGGAGGGCTCGAGCAGTACTTC
TRBJ1-5 17 . few TRBV6-1 CASSEFRYRHSNQPQHF TGTGCCAGCAGTGAATTTAGGTACAGGCATAGCAATCAGCCCCAGCATTTT
TRBJ2-2 16 TRBD1 . TRBV29-1 CSVEDWGTGGTGELFF TGCAGCGTTGAAGATTGGGGGACAGGGGGGACCGGGGAGCTGTTTTTT
TRBJ1-1 18 . . TRBV4-2 CASSQDGPRGAGDTEAFF TGTGCCAGCAGCCAAGATGGGCCACGGGGGGCAGGGGACACTGAAGCTTTCTTT
TRBJ2-1 17 TRBD2 few TRBV19 CASSPRLAGVTYAEQFF TGTGCCAGTAGTCCCCGACTAGCGGGAGTCACCTACGCTGAGCAGTTCTTC
TRBJ2-7 12 . . TRBV5-8 CAARGVGYEQYF TGTGCCGCCCGGGGAGTGGGTTACGAGCAGTACTTC
TRBJ1-1 16 TRBD1 . TRBV19 CASSIGTGGGNTEAFF TGTGCCAGTAGTATAGGGACAGGGGGCGGGAACACTGAAGCTTTCTTT
TRBJ2-7 11 . . TRBV29-1 CSVDTGREQYF TGCAGCGTTGACACGGGGAGAGAGCAGTACTTC
TRBJ1-1 16 . . TRBV19 CASSIGGRSRLTEAFF TGTGCCAGTAGTATTGGGGGCCGCTCGAGATTAACTGAAGCTTTCTTT
TRBJ1-1 14 . . TRBV28 CASSYPHRNTEAFF TGTGCCAGCAGTTATCCCCATAGGAACACTGAAGCTTTCTTT
TRBJ2-5 13 TRBD2 few TRBV7-9 CASSTGGKETQYF TGTGCCAGCAGCACGGGAGGGAAAGAGACCCAGTACTTC
TRBJ2-1 11 . few TRBV28 CASSLSDEQFF TGTGCCAGCAGTTTATCGGATGAGCAGTTCTTC
TRBJ1-2 15 TRBD1 . TRBV19 CASSTGQGASYGYTF TGTGCCAGTAGTACGGGACAGGGGGCTAGCTATGGCTACACCTTC
TRBJ1-1 15 . . TRBV5-4 CASSRLGRSNTEAFF TGTGCCAGCAGCCGACTAGGGAGGTCGAACACTGAAGCTTTCTTT
TRBJ2-6 19 . . TRBV5-5 CASSLVGADLLSGANVLTF TGTGCCAGCAGCTTAGTGGGGGCAGACTTACTCTCTGGGGCCAACGTCCTGACTTTC
TRBJ2-1 19 . . TRBV7-9 CASSLALPVRPSSYNEQFF TGTGCCAGCAGCTTAGCGCTTCCAGTACGGCCTAGCTCCTACAATGAGCAGTTCTTC
TRBJ2-5 17 TRBD2 . TRBV10-3 CAISESLTSGNQETQYF TGTGCCATCAGTGAGTCTCTAACTAGCGGTAACCAAGAGACCCAGTACTTC
TRBJ2-5 15 . . TRBV15 CATSRDKTGKETQYF TGTGCCACCAGCAGAGATAAAACAGGGAAAGAGACCCAGTACTTC
TRBJ2-7 13 . . TRBV15 CATSRNRTYEQYF TGTGCCACCAGCAGGAATAGAACCTACGAGCAGTACTTC
TRBJ1-2 12 . . TRBV29-1 CSVNRVAYGYTF TGCAGCGTTAACAGGGTTGCCTATGGCTACACCTTC
TRBJ1-2 14 . . TRBV2 CASSGLQGGDGYTF TGTGCCAGCAGTGGGCTACAGGGTGGGGATGGCTACACCTTC
TRBJ2-7 12 TRBD2 . TRBV6-1 CASCSGRYEQYF TGTGCCAGCTGTAGCGGGAGATACGAGCAGTACTTC
TRBJ2-7 17 . . TRBV28 CASSLRMAGSYVYEQYF TGTGCCAGCAGTCTACGAATGGCGGGGAGCTATGTCTACGAGCAGTACTTC
TRBJ1-1 15 TRBD1 . TRBV10-3 CAITPDRVGATEAFF TGTGCCATCACCCCGGACAGGGTAGGGGCCACTGAAGCTTTCTTT
TRBJ2-1 18 TRBD1 . TRBV19 CASSIRGTGGTYGDEQFF TGTGCCAGTAGTATAAGGGGAACAGGGGGGACCTACGGGGATGAGCAGTTCTTC
TRBJ2-3 17 . . TRBV4-3 CASSQETALLSTDTQYF TGCGCCAGCAGCCAAGAAACTGCACTACTTAGCACAGATACGCAGTATTTT
TRBJ1-2 17 . . TRBV4-1 CASSQGVGVPGPAGYTF TGCGCCAGCAGCCAAGGGGTTGGTGTGCCGGGTCCGGCTGGCTACACCTTC
TRBJ1-5 16 TRBD1 . TRBV6-1 CASSEQPGQGRQPQHF TGTGCCAGCAGTGAACAACCGGGACAGGGTCGTCAGCCCCAGCATTTT
TRBJ2-1 15 TRBD2 . TRBV4-3 CASSLTSGNRNEQFF TGCGCCAGCAGCTTAACTAGCGGAAATCGTAATGAGCAGTTCTTC
TRBJ1-1 14 . once TRBV5-3 CARSSPTWNTEAFF TGTGCCAGAAGCTCTCCTACCTGGAACACTGAAGCTTTCTTT
TRBJ2-5 15 . . TRBV9 CASSVSGQTPQTQYF TGTGCCAGCAGCGTAAGTGGACAGACCCCTCAGACCCAGTACTTC
TRBJ2-4 18 TRBD2 . TRBV7-2 CASSYGVAGGLAKNIQYF TGTGCCAGCAGCTACGGGGTAGCGGGAGGGCTAGCCAAAAACATTCAGTACTTC
TRBJ2-5 15 TRBD1 . TRBV10-2 CASSESRGSQETQYF TGCGCCAGCAGTGAGTCCAGGGGGTCCCAAGAGACCCAGTACTTC
TRBJ1-1 12 . . TRBV28 CASSQGVTEAFF TGTGCCAGCAGCCAGGGTGTCACTGAAGCTTTCTTT
TRBJ2-1 12 . . TRBV19 CASSMVGDEQFF TGTGCCAGTAGTATGGTAGGAGATGAGCAGTTCTTC
TRBJ2-7 16 TRBD2 . TRBV27 CASINLAGLPPYEQYF TGTGCCAGCATCAACCTAGCGGGGCTCCCTCCCTACGAGCAGTACTTC
TRBJ1-3 16 . few TRBV6-6 CASSYSKTDSGNTIYF TGTGCCAGCAGTTACTCGAAGACTGACTCTGGAAACACCATATATTTT
TRBJ1-1 14 . . TRBV29-1 CSAGGHGMNTEAFF TGCAGCGCCGGGGGTCATGGGATGAACACTGAAGCTTTCTTT
TRBJ2-7 14 . . TRBV7-2 CASSHSDHSYEQYF TGTGCCAGCAGCCATAGTGATCACTCCTACGAGCAGTACTTC
TRBJ1-1 14 TRBD1 . TRBV5-6 CASSSYRGYTEAFF TGTGCCAGCAGCTCGTACAGGGGGTACACTGAAGCTTTCTTT
TRBJ2-3 14 . . TRBV25-1 CASSESLASDTQYF TGTGCCAGCAGTGAATCTCTAGCCTCCGATACGCAGTATTTT
TRBJ1-2 12 . . TRBV25-1 CASSDSSPVYTF TGTGCCAGCAGCGACAGTAGCCCAGTCTACACCTTC
TRBJ2-1 15 . . TRBV11-2 CASSAGQWPYNEQFF TGTGCCAGCAGCGCGGGACAGTGGCCCTACAATGAGCAGTTCTTC
TRBJ1-3 18 . . TRBV7-2 CASSLTHIPRNSGNTIYF TGTGCCAGCAGCTTAACACATATACCTCGAAACTCTGGAAACACCATATATTTT
TRBJ1-5 14 . . TRBV7-2 CASSLVRGNQPQHF TGTGCCAGCAGCTTAGTCAGGGGCAATCAGCCCCAGCATTTT
TRBJ2-2 13 . . TRBV12-5 CASGLTNTGELFF TGTGCTAGTGGTTTGACAAACACCGGGGAGCTGTTTTTT
TRBJ2-3 16 . . TRBV4-3 CASSQDLGGSTDTQYF TGCGCCAGCAGCCAAGATCTTGGCGGGAGCACAGATACGCAGTATTTT
TRBJ2-7 15 TRBD2 . TRBV29-1 CSVDTRQSGAYEQYF TGCAGCGTTGATACACGTCAAAGCGGGGCCTACGAGCAGTACTTC
TRBJ1-5 16 . . TRBV15 CATSRVGRAGHQPQHF TGTGCCACCAGCAGAGTTGGCAGGGCAGGTCATCAGCCCCAGCATTTT
TRBJ2-7 17 TRBD2 . TRBV11-2 CASSVTGTSGSPVEQYF TGTGCCAGCAGCGTCACCGGGACTAGCGGGAGTCCCGTCGAGCAGTACTTC
TRBJ2-7 11 . . TRBV29-1 CSVGASYEQYF TGCAGCGTTGGAGCTAGCTACGAGCAGTACTTC
TRBJ2-2 18 TRBD2 . TRBV27 CASSFYPRTGGNTGELFF TGTGCCAGCAGTTTTTACCCCCGTACGGGGGGGAACACCGGGGAGCTGTTTTTT
TRBJ2-7 14 TRBD1 few TRBV30 CAWLRDRASYEQYF TGTGCCTGGCTCCGGGACAGGGCCTCCTACGAGCAGTACTTC
TRBJ2-3 16 TRBD2 few TRBV19 CASSEGGRYRTDTQYF TGTGCCAGTAGTGAGGGCGGGAGATATCGCACAGATACGCAGTATTTT